In its sample, the clone carrying this TCR beta chain was seen a few times. Its target is not known. The sample belongs to a study of CD8 T cells in ankylosing spondylitis. Study conclusions and caveats: What seemed typical of ankylosing spondylitis blood was a TCR beta motif built from roughly eight highly homologous variants. Past research had described some motif variants in reactive arthritis synovial fluid and blood. It was reported that disease-linked clones were significantly enriched in matched ankylosing spondylitis synovial fluid. Researchers report that disease-linked clones proved CD8+ and relatively rare in peripheral blood.

By quantitative 5'-RACE with molecular barcodes, the TCR beta libraries were made. In TCRdb, the 5' RACE reads were re-called with MiXCR into one record per CDR3 protein. Among more than 100,000 distinct CDR3 sequences, roughly 18% were seen once, and the ten largest hold around a third. The clonotype was recovered from a male donor with ankylosing spondylitis. Sequenced: blood, either unsorted or a sorted T cell fraction (not recorded which).

The CDR3 spells CASSLQGSYNSPLHF. CDR3 nucleotide sequence: TGTGCCAGCAGCTTGCAGGGGTCCTATAATTCACCCCTCCACTTT. This rearrangement joins TRBV7-8 to TRBJ1-6; maybe TRBD1 (6 bases). The CDR3 totals 15 residues. V lost 3 bases to trimming and J lost 1 base, with 7 bases between them. Germline CDR1 is SGHVS and CDR2 is FQNEAQ.